Following are 30 T cell receptor beta chains from one sample sequenced in a study of T cells in Graves' hyperthyroidism and ophthalmopathy. The TCR beta CDR3 regions underwent amplification using RNA transcripts as the source. RT-PCR in the first round (using the HTBI primer set) targeted the TCR CDR3. TCRdb fed the multiplex PCR reads into MiXCR, producing one record per CDR3 protein. The sample shows hundreds of thousands of distinct CDR3 sequences, 11% to 15% of them seen only once. What was sequenced was blood. The receptors originated from a young woman with Graves' hyperthyroidism.

This clonotype was found many times. This chain's CDR3 is CSARGGRYEQYF. In DNA, the CDR3 is TGCAGTGCTAGGGGGGGCAGGTACGAGCAGTACTTC. The chain combines TRBV20-1 with TRBJ2-7; either TRBD1 or TRBD2 may fit D (6 bases each). The ends were cut back, 3 bases at V and 4 bases at J, with 10 bases in the middle. Germline CDR1 reads DFQATT; CDR2 reads SNEGSKA (reference sequence). The CDR3 totals 12 residues.

This clonotype was counted at least ten times. The chain has TRBV2 and TRBJ1-5; D is uncertain. Germline V gene lookup returns CDR1 SNHLY and CDR2 FYNNEI. The V and J ends lost 4 bases and 3 bases respectively, with 10 bases between them. CDR3 length: 14 amino acids. The CDR3 is CASSGQRANQPQHF. CDR3 sequence (DNA): TGTGCCAGCAGTGGACAAAGGGCCAATCAGCCCCAGCATTTT.

This clonotype came up many times. The rearrangement joins TRBV6-1 to TRBJ1-4; D is undetermined. The V and J ends lost 7 bases and 8 bases respectively, with 14 bases between them. Looked up from germline, CDR1 is MNHNS and CDR2 is SASEGT. The CDR3 covers 13 residues. In DNA, the CDR3 is TGTGCCAGCACCGAGACATTACGAGAAAAACTGTTTTTT. Amino acid sequence: CASTETLREKLFF.

Ten or more counts support this clonotype. The chain couples TRBV30 to TRBJ2-7; 7 bases map to TRBD1. CDR1 and CDR2 from the germline V gene are GTSNPN and SVGIG (reference sequence). The V segment lost 5 bases and the J segment 5 bases; nucleotides outside the gene matches: 3. This CDR3 contains 11 residues. The CDR3 nucleotides read TGTGCCTGGGACAGGGTCCACGAGCAGTACTTC. The encoded protein is CAWDRVHEQYF. Filled out from reference TRBV30 and TRBJ2-7, the complete variable domain reads SQTIHQWPATLVQPVGSPLSLECTVEGTSNPNLYWYRQAAGRGLQLLFYSVGIGQISSEVPQNLSASRPQDRQFILSSKKLLLSDSGFYLCAWDRVHEQYFGPGTRLTVT.

Concerning this clonotype: This may come from a read error, since a much larger clone is one base off. The chain is built from TRBV4-2 and TRBJ2-7; no clear D. The CDR3 extends over 16 amino acids. CDR1 is LGHNA and CDR2 is YNFKEQ in the germline V gene. The CDR3 sequence is CVSSQAYEGFAYEQYF. CDR3 DNA sequence: TGTGTCAGCAGCCAAGCCTACGAAGGATTCGCCTACGAGCAGTACTTC.

The chain is built from TRBV19 and TRBJ2-7, with a weak D call TRBD2 (6 bases). The ends were cut back, 1 base at V and 7 bases at J, with 20 bases in the middle. The germline V gene encodes CDR1 LNHDA and CDR2 SQIVND (reference sequence). The length of the CDR3 is 16 residues. CDR3 loop: CASSIAGTPGMAEQYF. The CDR3 DNA sequence: TGTGCCAGTAGTATAGCCGGGACTCCAGGGATGGCAGAGCAGTACTTC.

At least ten counts were recorded for this clonotype. The gene calls are TRBV5-1 and TRBJ1-2; TRBD1 is a possible D gene (5 bases). CDR3 length equals 13 residues. V dropped 5 bases and J dropped 2 bases, with 10 bases sitting between them. Germline-derived CDR1 and CDR2 are SGHRS and YFSETQ. CDR3 sequence: CASRHDSNYGYTF. CDR3 nucleotide sequence: TGCGCCAGCAGACACGACAGCAACTATGGCTACACCTTC.

This clonotype was observed a few times. The rearrangement joins TRBV12-3 or TRBV12-4 to TRBJ2-3; D gene unclear. V lost 3 bases and J 1 base, leaving 11 bases between the germline ends. CDR3 length equals 15 residues. CDR3 residues: CASSLDGIGTDTQYF. The CDR3 bases are TGTGCCAGCAGTTTGGACGGTATTGGCACAGATACGCAGTATTTT.

This chain links TRBV19 with TRBJ2-7, with D perhaps matching TRBD1 (6 bases). The V end lost 3 bases, the J end lost 6 bases, and 18 bases lay between the germline ends. Germline CDR1 reads LNHDA; CDR2 reads SQIVND (reference sequence). The CDR3 loop spans 15 amino acids. The CDR3 here is CASSMIPPGGSEQYF. CDR3 sequence (DNA): TGTGCCAGTAGTATGATCCCTCCTGGGGGCAGCGAGCAGTACTTC.

The chain recombines TRBV5-1 with TRBJ2-4; possibly TRBD2 for D (7 bases). With 0 bases removed from V and 0 bases from J, the gap between germline ends came to 16 bases. Germline CDR1 reads SGHRS; CDR2 reads YFSETQ. CDR3 length: 18 amino acids. The DNA for the CDR3 is TGCGCCAGCAGCTTGGGCGGGGGCTGGAAATTAGCCAAAAACATTCAGTACTTC. Its translation: CASSLGGGWKLAKNIQYF.

This clonotype was seen a few times. The chain combines TRBV19 with TRBJ2-1, with D possibly TRBD1 on 5 matching bases. The CDR3 totals 16 residues. CDR1 is LNHDA, CDR2 SQIVND, per germline (reference sequence). Trimming left V 5 bases short and J 3 bases short, with 17 bases between. The CDR3 region is CASSSPTEPFYNEQFF. The CDR3 DNA sequence: TGTGCCAGTAGTTCGCCGACAGAGCCCTTCTACAATGAGCAGTTCTTC.

The V call is TRBV7-2, the J call TRBJ1-4, with D possibly TRBD1 on 6 matching bases. The germline gives CDR1 SGHTA, CDR2 FQGNSA. V gave up 5 bases and J gave up 12 bases, with 10 bases separating them. This CDR3 contains 11 residues. The CDR3 coding sequence is TGTGCCAGCAGCGACACAGGGCAACTGTTTTTT. Encoded protein: CASSDTGQLFF.

The CDR3 spells CASSWGQGGETQYF. In nucleotides, the CDR3 is TGTGCCAGCAGTTGGGGACAGGGAGGAGAGACCCAGTACTTC. V is TRBV12-3 or TRBV12-4 and J is TRBJ2-5; 9 bases are shared with TRBD1. V trimming: 4 bases; J trimming: 4 bases; junction bases outside the gene matches: 4. This CDR3 comprises 14 residues.

This clonotype came up once. CDR3 loop: CASSHLNSGTSGNEQFF. For the CDR3, the DNA is TGTGCCAGCAGCCATCTAAATTCCGGGACTAGCGGGAATGAGCAGTTCTTC. V gene TRBV27 combines with J gene TRBJ2-1; 12 positions match TRBD2. This CDR3 spans 17 amino acids. Looked up from germline, CDR1 is MNHEY and CDR2 is SMNVEV (reference sequence). J lost 7 bases, V lost 6 bases, and 13 bases had no gene match.

This clonotype was detected many times. The chain joins TRBV27 to TRBJ2-7, with TRBD2 identical over 12 bases. Unmatched junction bases numbered 10, after V lost 5 bases and J lost 5 bases. Germline CDR1 is MNHEY and CDR2 is SMNVEV (reference sequence). The CDR3 is made up of 16 amino acids. The CDR3: CASSRLAGAPGDEQYF. In nucleotides, the CDR3 is TGTGCCAGCAGTAGACTAGCGGGAGCCCCCGGCGACGAGCAGTACTTC.

This clonotype was counted ten times or more. The chain joins TRBV6-1 to TRBJ1-1; 7 bases map to TRBD1. Germline CDR1 is MNHNS and CDR2 is SASEGT. The CDR3 runs to 16 residues. J lost 4 bases, V lost 6 bases, and 14 bases had no gene match. The CDR3 DNA sequence: TGTGCCAGCAGAAGAGTACAGGGGTATCTGGGCACTGAAGCTTTCTTT. This encodes CASRRVQGYLGTEAFF.

This chain joins TRBV19 and TRBJ1-1, with 7 bases lining up with TRBD1. The CDR3 covers 14 residues. V shed 7 bases, J shed 3 bases, and the junction held 8 bases outside the gene matches. The germline V gene has CDR1 LNHDA and CDR2 SQIVND (reference sequence). CDR3 protein: CASTLPGQDTEAFF. CDR3 nucleotide sequence: TGTGCCAGTACACTTCCAGGACAGGACACTGAAGCTTTCTTT. Looking up the rest from reference TRBV19 and TRBJ1-1 gives the full variable domain: DGGITQSPKYLFRKEGQNVTLSCEQNLNHDAMYWYRQDPGQGLRLIYYSQIVNDFQKGDIAEGYSVSREKKESFPLTVTSAQKNPTAFYLCASTLPGQDTEAFFGQGTRLTVV.

This sequence joins TRBV19 and TRBJ2-7, with D hard to call. V was pared by 2 bases and J by 2 bases, with 10 bases between. Germline loops: CDR1 LNHDA, CDR2 SQIVND (reference sequence). The CDR3 is 14 amino acids. The CDR3 DNA reads TGTGCCAGTAGTATACGGCCGGATGCCTACGAGCAGTACTTC. Amino acid sequence: CASSIRPDAYEQYF.

The chain links TRBV20-1 to TRBJ2-1, with 10 bases matching TRBD1. This CDR3 region has 19 residues. V dropped 0 bases and J dropped 1; count of bases not matched to a gene: 12. CDR1 DFQATT and CDR2 SNEGSKA come from the germline V gene (reference sequence). The CDR3 DNA follows: TGCAGTGCTAGAGATACGACCGGGACAGGGGTAGTGTCCTACAATGAGCAGTTCTTC. Its protein product is CSARDTTGTGVVSYNEQFF.

The gene calls are TRBV28 and TRBJ2-6, with D possibly being TRBD2 (7 bases). Per germline, CDR1 MDHEN and CDR2 SYDVKM. The V end was cut by 7 bases, the J end by 1 base, with 14 bases between. CDR3 length: 16 residues. The CDR3 reads CASKGGGRSGANVLTF. DNA of the CDR3: TGTGCCAGCAAAGGGGGGGGCAGGTCTGGGGCCAACGTCCTGACTTTC.

The chain links TRBV12-3 or TRBV12-4 to TRBJ2-7, with TRBD2 identical over 13 bases. J was trimmed by 0 bases and V by 6 bases; bases with no gene match: 14. The CDR3 extends over 19 amino acids. The CDR3 DNA follows: TGTGCCAGCAGCTTACTAGCGGGAGGGATTTCTAGGAGCTCCTACGAGCAGTACTTC. Its protein is CASSLLAGGISRSSYEQYF.

This clonotype was seen only a few times. This chain connects TRBV29-1 to TRBJ1-2, with a weak D call TRBD1 (5 bases). Germline V gene data show CDR1 as SQVTM and CDR2 as ANQGSEA. This CDR3 has 12 amino acids. V was cut by 5 bases and J by 4 bases, with 11 bases left in between. The CDR3 reads CSVNRQGYGYTF. CDR3 nucleotide sequence: TGCAGCGTTAATAGGCAGGGCTATGGCTACACCTTC.

This clonotype was counted at least ten times. The J gene is TRBJ1-1, the V gene TRBV4-1; 10 bases line up with TRBD1. Germline V gene lookup returns CDR1 MGHRA and CDR2 YSYEKL. V was clipped by 0 bases and J by 11 bases; unmatched bases: 3. The CDR3 has 13 residues. The CDR3 loop is CASSQEGTGDAFF. The CDR3 DNA reads TGCGCCAGCAGCCAAGAGGGGACAGGGGACGCTTTCTTT.

This clonotype was observed a few times. V gene TRBV20-1 combines with J gene TRBJ2-7; 9 nucleotides agree with TRBD2. V trimming: 0 bases; J trimming: 6 bases; junction bases outside the gene matches: 9. The germline V gene encodes CDR1 DFQATT and CDR2 SNEGSKA (reference sequence). The CDR3 extends over 15 amino acids. The CDR3 reads CSARDLAGGPSEQYF. The DNA for the CDR3 is TGCAGTGCTAGAGATCTGGCGGGAGGGCCTTCCGAGCAGTACTTC.

The chain links TRBV29-1 to TRBJ2-7, with a weak D call TRBD1 (5 bases). V was shortened by 5 bases and J by 3 bases, with 14 bases between the two germline ends. CDR1 and CDR2 (germline): SQVTM, ANQGSEA. The CDR3 has 13 residues. CDR3 in amino acids: CSVLLRDFYEQYF. CDR3 bases: TGCAGCGTTCTACTCAGGGATTTCTACGAGCAGTACTTC.

CDR3 sequence reads: CASSLNREQFTDTQYF. CDR3 bases: TGTGCCAGCTCGCTGAACAGGGAACAATTCACAGATACGCAGTATTTT. The chain uses TRBV18 and TRBJ2-3; perhaps TRBD1 as D (6 bases). CDR1 KGHSH and CDR2 LQKENI come from the germline V gene. The CDR3 spans 16 residues. V was clipped by 6 bases and J by 2 bases, with 18 bases between them.

This clonotype was counted ten times or more. The chain uses TRBV29-1 and TRBJ1-1, with 8 bases that match TRBD1. V lost 5 bases and J lost 1; bases outside the gene matches: 3. The CDR3 extends over 13 amino acids. Germline CDR1 is SQVTM and CDR2 is ANQGSEA. CDR3 protein: CSVRTGSNTEAFF. The CDR3 DNA sequence: TGCAGCGTTCGGACAGGGTCGAACACTGAAGCTTTCTTT.

The rearrangement uses TRBV2 and TRBJ2-5; D unresolved. V lost 7 bases and J lost 2, with 11 bases in between. From germline, CDR1 is SNHLY and CDR2 FYNNEI. This CDR3 is built from 13 residues. The DNA of the CDR3 is TGTGCCAGCAAGGGTTACGAGCAAGAGACCCAGTACTTC. Its translation: CASKGYEQETQYF.

J is TRBJ2-7 and V is TRBV19; weak D call: TRBD1 (5 bases). With 4 bases removed from V and 3 bases from J, the gap between germline ends came to 13 bases. The length of the CDR3 is 14 residues. CDR1 is LNHDA and CDR2 is SQIVND in the germline V gene (reference sequence). CDR3 region: CASSRQSTDYEQYF. For the CDR3, the DNA is TGTGCCAGTAGTAGACAGAGTACGGACTACGAGCAGTACTTC.

The chain couples TRBV6-2 or TRBV6-3 to TRBJ2-1, with D unresolved. The CDR3 runs 18 residues. Germline V gene lookup returns CDR1 MNHEY and CDR2 SVGEGT. V lost 0 bases and J 0 bases, leaving 15 bases between the germline ends. The CDR3 bases are TGTGCCAGCAGTTACTCCGCGTCCACTGGGGTCTCCTACAATGAGCAGTTCTTC. Encoded protein: CASSYSASTGVSYNEQFF.